This TCR beta chain was recorded in a study of beta chain features in type 1 diabetes. Overall study findings and caveats: Across all four CD4+ subsets, people with type 1 diabetes showed modestly shorter TCRB CDR3s.

This clone was seen a few times. Its matching antigen is unknown. Germline CDR1 reads SGHRS; CDR2 reads YFSETQ. V lost 1 base, J lost 10 bases, and 27 bases lay in between. The CDR3 is 18 amino acids. The entirety of the isolated RNA underwent reverse transcription, so expressed TCRB transcripts were sequenced. Only in-frame clones appear in the TCRdb table, and some are missing; sequencing was by immunoSEQ multiplex PCR. The sample holds about 340,000 clones; approximately 9.9% are singletons and the top ten take around 1%. Each population that was sorted was more than 95% pure. The sequence was obtained from a young man with type 1 diabetes. What was sequenced was central memory CD4+ T cells from blood. The chain uses TRBV5-1 and TRBJ2-1; D is perhaps TRBD2 (5 bases). CDR3 DNA: TGCGCCAGCAGCTTGCCCTCTTTTGGCAGGACTTCACAAGAGGAGCAGTTCTTC. It is translated as CASSLPSFGRTSQEEQFF.